The 22 T cell receptor beta chains given below trace back to one sample, sequenced in a study of blood T cell repertoires in COVID-19. Produced via immunoSEQ multiplex PCR; TCRdb's table is partial and in-frame only. Of 200,000 to 250,000 clones detected, roughly four fifths appear once; the ten largest clones hold roughly 7.8%. Sequencing used peripheral blood. These receptors were taken from a woman older than 75 with COVID-19, enrolled during active disease.

The chain links TRBV7-9 to TRBJ2-7, with 9 bases that match TRBD1. There are 17 residues in the CDR3. The trim removed 5 bases at V and 2 bases at J, leaving 13 bases unmatched. From germline, CDR1 is SEHNR and CDR2 FQNEAQ (reference sequence). DNA for the CDR3: TGTGCCAGCAGCGACGCGTACTCAGGGACAGGGCCCTACGAGCAGTACTTC. It encodes CASSDAYSGTGPYEQYF.

The gene calls are TRBV5-4 and TRBJ2-3; TRBD2 agrees at 9 bases. Losses at the gene ends were 3 bases for V and 2 bases for J; bases not matched to a gene: 7. The CDR3 sequence is 16 residues long. Germline V gives CDR1 SGHNT, CDR2 YYREEE (reference sequence). The CDR3 coding sequence is TGTGCCAGCAGCTCTGGGGGACTAGCATCCACAGATACGCAGTATTTT. Protein sequence: CASSSGGLASTDTQYF.

The V call is TRBV11-2, the J call TRBJ2-1; D is possibly TRBD2 (6 bases). In germline, CDR1 is SGHAT, CDR2 FQNNGV. This CDR3 has 17 residues. Trimming removed 4 bases at V and 3 bases at J, with 19 bases between. In nucleotides, the CDR3 is TGTGCCAGCAGCTCTCGGGGACTCGACCCGGGCTACAATGAGCAGTTCTTC. This translates into CASSSRGLDPGYNEQFF.

V usage is TRBV19 and J usage is TRBJ2-2; D is possibly TRBD1 (7 bases). Trimming took off 5 bases at V and 5 bases at J, with 27 bases between the two ends. Germline lookup yields CDR1 LNHDA and CDR2 SQIVND (reference sequence). This CDR3 is built from 19 residues. The CDR3 is CASSPGQLTQWGETGELFF. In DNA, the CDR3 is TGTGCCAGTAGTCCGGGACAGTTGACCCAATGGGGGGAGACCGGGGAGCTGTTTTTT.

The V and J genes are TRBV5-1 and TRBJ1-2, with 11 bases matching TRBD1. The V gene end was trimmed by 4 bases and the J gene end by 7 bases; junction bases not matched to a gene: 6. The CDR3 length is 14 residues. Germline CDR1 and CDR2: SGHRS and YFSETQ. The CDR3 region has the DNA TGCGCCAGCAGCCACGGACAGGGGGCTGTTGGCTACACCTTC. Its protein is CASSHGQGAVGYTF. Full variable domain (outside the CDR3, taken from reference TRBV5-1 and TRBJ1-2): KAGVTQTPRYLIKTRGQQVTLSCSPISGHRSVSWYQQTPGQGLQFLFEYFSETQRNKGNFPGRFSGRQFSNSRSEMNVSTLELGDSALYLCASSHGQGAVGYTFGSGTRLTVV.

The chain couples TRBV5-1 to TRBJ2-7; tentatively, D is TRBD1 (6 bases). The germline gives CDR1 SGHRS, CDR2 YFSETQ. The CDR3 loop spans 16 amino acids. V lost 7 bases and J lost 0, with 20 bases in between. The CDR3 DNA reads as TGCGCCAGCTACCCAGGTACACAGGGCATCTCCTACGAGCAGTACTTC. Amino acid sequence: CASYPGTQGISYEQYF.

The chain is built from TRBV19 and TRBJ2-1; TRBD2 aligns across 9 bases. After removal of 5 bases from V and 6 bases from J, the junction contained 8 bases not matched to a gene. CDR3 length: 15 residues. Per germline, CDR1 LNHDA and CDR2 SQIVND (reference sequence). The CDR3 sequence: CASSSRGGAANEQFF. Written as DNA, the CDR3 is TGTGCCAGTAGTTCCCGCGGGGGGGCGGCCAATGAGCAGTTCTTC. Looking up the rest from reference TRBV19 and TRBJ2-1 gives the full variable domain: DGGITQSPKYLFRKEGQNVTLSCEQNLNHDAMYWYRQDPGQGLRLIYYSQIVNDFQKGDIAEGYSVSREKKESFPLTVTSAQKNPTAFYLCASSSRGGAANEQFFGPGTRLTVL.

The J gene is TRBJ2-3, the V gene TRBV20-1, with D possibly TRBD2 on 5 matching bases. The CDR3 spans 11 residues. The germline gives CDR1 DFQATT, CDR2 SNEGSKA (reference sequence). Trimming pared 4 bases from V and 13 bases from J, leaving 15 bases between. The CDR3 here is CSATDSVHKYF. As DNA, the CDR3 is TGCAGTGCTACCGATAGCGTTCATAAGTATTTT.

The gene calls are TRBV6-5 and TRBJ1-5, with D perhaps TRBD1 (6 bases). Germline lookup yields CDR1 MNHEY and CDR2 SVGAGI. The ends were cut back, 7 bases at V and 6 bases at J, with 7 bases in the middle. The CDR3 loop spans 11 amino acids. This chain's CDR3 is CASKTGQPQHF. For the CDR3, the DNA is TGTGCCAGCAAGACAGGTCAGCCCCAGCATTTT.

The V call is TRBV2, the J call TRBJ2-7, with 10 bases matching TRBD1. The CDR3 loop spans 13 amino acids. The J segment lost 3 bases and the V segment lost 10 bases, leaving 6 bases of the junction unmatched. CDR1 SNHLY and CDR2 FYNNEI come from the germline V gene. CDR3 protein: CAIRGTGVYEQYF. For the CDR3, the DNA is TGTGCCATCCGTGGGACAGGGGTCTACGAGCAGTACTTC.

The V gene is TRBV2, the J gene TRBJ1-1; D is possibly TRBD1 (5 bases). Germline-derived CDR1 and CDR2 are SNHLY and FYNNEI. The V end lost 6 bases, the J end lost 6 bases, and 11 bases lay between the germline ends. This CDR3 is 12 amino acids long. CDR3 loop: CASRGSGSEAFF. The CDR3 bases are TGTGCCAGCAGAGGTTCAGGGTCTGAAGCTTTCTTT. Supplemented by reference TRBV2 and TRBJ1-1, the full variable domain reads EPEVTQTPSHQVTQMGQEVILRCVPISNHLYFYWYRQILGQKVEFLVSFYNNEISEKSEIFDDQFSVERPDGSNFTLKIRSTKLEDSAMYFCASRGSGSEAFFGQGTRLTVV.

The genes are TRBV6-4 and TRBJ1-6, with D perhaps matching TRBD1 (5 bases). The germline V gene encodes CDR1 MRHNA and CDR2 SNTAGT. The CDR3 has 14 residues. Trimming removed 9 bases from V and 7 bases from J, with 16 bases in between. CDR3 nucleotide sequence: TGTGCCAGTCGGGGGAACTTCCAAAATTCACCCCTCCACTTT. Translated, it gives CASRGNFQNSPLHF.

The genes are TRBV4-1 and TRBJ2-4, with D possibly matching TRBD2 (7 bases). There are 21 residues in the CDR3. CDR1 and CDR2 from the germline V gene are MGHRA and YSYEKL. The V gene lost 5 bases and the J gene lost 0 bases, with 29 bases spanning the gap. CDR3 nucleotide sequence: TGCGCCAGCAGCTTAGTGGGTGGGGCGGGGGCTCCAATACTAGCCAAAAACATTCAGTACTTC. It is translated as CASSLVGGAGAPILAKNIQYF.

This clone was observed a handful of times. The CDR3 sequence: CASSSVAGNTGELFF. The CDR3 DNA is TGTGCCAGCAGTTCCGTAGCGGGAAACACCGGGGAGCTGTTTTTT. The rearrangement uses TRBV6-5 and TRBJ2-2; TRBD2 matches at 8 bases. Germline V gene data show CDR1 as MNHEY and CDR2 as SVGAGI. The CDR3 is 15 amino acids. V lost 4 bases, J lost 2 bases, and 3 bases stayed unmatched.

The chain is built from TRBV5-1 and TRBJ2-3; TRBD2 might be the D (5 bases). The CDR3 is 16 residues long. Germline V gene lookup returns CDR1 SGHRS and CDR2 YFSETQ. The germline V and J ends were trimmed by 0 bases and 3 bases, with 14 bases remaining between them. The CDR3, as DNA: TGCGCCAGCAGCTTGGGGGAACTAGAGGAAACAGATACGCAGTATTTT. As protein: CASSLGELEETDTQYF.

In its sample, this clone was seen once. As DNA, the CDR3 is TGTGCCAGCTCACCCCCATCTGGAGATGGCTACACCTTC. Protein sequence: CASSPPSGDGYTF. The chain uses TRBV18 and TRBJ1-2, with no clear D. V was pared by 3 bases and J by 6 bases, with 11 bases between. This CDR3 has 13 amino acids. The germline gives CDR1 KGHSH, CDR2 LQKENI.

This clone has only one observation. The CDR3 spells CASSQDTVGREAFF. In nucleotides, the CDR3 is TGTGCCAGCAGCCAAGACACGGTCGGGAGAGAAGCTTTCTTT. The gene calls are TRBV7-9 and TRBJ1-1; D is ambiguous. The V end was cut by 5 bases, the J end by 8 bases, with 18 bases between. CDR3 length: 14 amino acids. Germline V gene sequence: CDR1 SEHNR, CDR2 FQNEAQ (reference sequence).

The J gene is TRBJ1-6, the V gene TRBV6-1; D might be TRBD1 (5 bases). CDR3 length equals 17 residues. V gave up 1 base and J gave up 6 bases, with 16 bases separating them. The V gene's germline CDR1 is MNHNS and CDR2 SASEGT. CDR3 protein: CASSEGGVGRINSPLHF. The CDR3 nucleotides are TGTGCCAGCAGTGAAGGGGGGGTGGGACGGATTAATTCACCCCTCCACTTT.

V gene TRBV28 combines with J gene TRBJ1-1; TRBD1 agrees at 7 bases. Germline-derived CDR1 and CDR2 are MDHEN and SYDVKM. This CDR3 has 16 amino acids. J was trimmed by 0 bases and V by 9 bases; bases with no gene match: 13. In nucleotides, the CDR3 is TGTGCCAGTCCGCCTTGGATAGGGGGCATGAACACTGAAGCTTTCTTT. As protein: CASPPWIGGMNTEAFF.

The rearrangement links TRBV18 to TRBJ1-4; 7 nucleotides agree with TRBD1. This CDR3 is 14 amino acids long. The germline V gene has CDR1 KGHSH and CDR2 LQKENI. The V gene end was trimmed by 3 bases and the J gene end by 8 bases; junction bases not matched to a gene: 6. CDR3 in amino acids: CASSPAGGSEKLFF. CDR3 bases: TGTGCCAGCTCACCCGCAGGGGGTTCGGAAAAACTGTTTTTT.

A single count supports this clone. The J gene is TRBJ1-2, the V gene TRBV3-1 (or the pseudogene TRBV3-2), with TRBD1 matching 8 bases. Trimming at V came to 5 bases and at J to 8 bases, leaving 10 bases not matched to a gene. CDR3 length: 14 amino acids. From germline, CDR1 is LGHDT and CDR2 YNNKEL (reference sequence). The CDR3 nucleotides read TGTGCCAGCAGCTTCCTGGGACAGGCCTCCGGCTACACCTTC. Translation: CASSFLGQASGYTF.

J is TRBJ1-1 and V is TRBV5-1, with TRBD1 as a possible D gene (6 bases). CDR1 and CDR2 from the germline V gene are SGHRS and YFSETQ. The CDR3 totals 17 residues. Trimming pared 5 bases from V and 0 bases from J, leaving 20 bases between. The CDR3 DNA sequence: TGCGCCAGCAGATCTCCTCGAAACAGGGAAATGAACACTGAAGCTTTCTTT. It translates to CASRSPRNREMNTEAFF.